Listed below are T cell receptor beta chains from one sample, sequenced in a study of T cell clones after liver transplantation. Sequencing was performed with immunoSEQ multiplex PCR; in TCRdb, only in-frame clones are kept and a portion is missing. The data show 9,500 to 10,000 clones, 72% seen once. Specimen: CD8+ T cells from blood, collected at the approximately 15-month timepoint. Receptors were obtained from a human patient who received a liver transplant. The T cells may partly be graft donor cells. Each CDR3 is given with its conserved first and last residue. Fields, in order: D gene, J gene, V gene, CDR3 length, clone size, CDR3 protein, CDR3 DNA. The D gene is left open where the match is weak. Clone size is shown for a subset of rows, as once, few, many or a class of expanded clone.

. TRBJ1-1 TRBV18 17 . CASSLYYGLVGNTEAFF TGTGCCAGCTCCTTATACTACGGCCTGGTGGGAAACACTGAAGCTTTCTTT
. TRBJ2-1 TRBV7-8 17 . CASSSIHVGDRRIEQFF TGTGCCAGCAGCTCCATACATGTGGGAGACCGCCGGATTGAGCAGTTCTTC
. TRBJ1-5 TRBV28 15 . CASSFKLGPNQPQHF TGTGCCAGCAGTTTTAAATTGGGACCTAATCAGCCCCAGCATTTT
. TRBJ1-1 TRBV7-9 13 . CASSFMAIPEAFF TGTGCCAGCAGTTTCATGGCGATCCCTGAAGCTTTCTTT
. TRBJ2-2 TRBV29-1 13 medium-sized CSVRDINTGELFF TGCAGCGTCCGGGACATTAACACCGGGGAGCTGTTTTTT
. TRBJ1-1 TRBV7-9 12 . CASSLVEGKAFF TGTGCCAGCAGCTTAGTGGAGGGAAAAGCTTTCTTT
. TRBJ2-1 TRBV6-5 14 . CASSYSGRGGEQFF TGTGCCAGCAGTTACTCGGGCAGGGGAGGAGAGCAGTTCTTC
TRBD1 TRBJ2-7 TRBV6-1 15 medium-sized CASSEEETGGYEQYF TGTGCCAGCAGTGAAGAAGAGACAGGGGGCTACGAGCAGTACTTC
TRBD2 TRBJ2-3 TRBV6-4 16 . CASSDSTSGGVDTQYF TGTGCCAGCAGTGACTCGACTAGCGGGGGGGTAGATACGCAGTATTTT
. TRBJ1-5 TRBV29-1 14 few CSAGSGTGNQPQHF TGCAGCGCCGGGTCCGGGACCGGCAATCAGCCCCAGCATTTT
TRBD2 TRBJ2-1 TRBV15 17 . CATASSLAGHLSIEQFF TGTGCCACCGCCAGCTCCCTAGCGGGTCATTTATCCATTGAGCAGTTCTTC
. TRBJ1-4 TRBV7-9 15 . CASSLVPDGNEKLFF TGTGCCAGCAGCTTGGTTCCGGACGGGAATGAAAAACTGTTTTTT
. TRBJ1-2 TRBV5-1 18 . CASSLGYRDDADFDGYTF TGCGCCAGCAGCTTGGGTTACCGGGACGACGCCGACTTCGATGGCTACACCTTC
. TRBJ2-3 TRBV5-6 18 . CASSTALSGDTGPDTQYF TGTGCCAGCTCCACGGCCCTTTCGGGAGATACCGGGCCAGATACGCAGTATTTT
TRBD1 TRBJ1-5 TRBV5-8 15 . CASSLGGTAHPAQHF TGTGCCAGCAGCTTGGGGGGGACAGCCCACCCGGCCCAGCATTTT
TRBD1 TRBJ1-5 TRBV2 15 . CASRMGTGGSQPQHF TGTGCCAGCAGGATGGGGACAGGGGGCTCTCAGCCCCAGCATTTT
. TRBJ2-7 TRBV6-6 11 . CASSYNSEQYF TGTGCCAGCAGTTACAATTCCGAGCAGTACTTC
TRBD1 TRBJ1-4 TRBV27 14 . CASRNRGSNEKLFF TGTGCCAGCAGAAACAGGGGCAGTAATGAAAAACTGTTTTTT
. TRBJ2-1 TRBV11-1 14 . CASSPTPRWNEQFF TGTGCCAGCAGCCCCACCCCAAGATGGAATGAGCAGTTCTTC
. TRBJ2-1 TRBV7-9 15 . CASSSQPGTHNEQFF TGTGCCAGCAGCTCCCAGCCTGGGACTCACAATGAGCAGTTCTTC
TRBD1 TRBJ2-2 TRBV29-1 14 few CSVENRGGSGELFF TGCAGCGTCGAGAACAGGGGCGGTAGCGGGGAGCTGTTTTTT
TRBD1 TRBJ1-5 TRBV6-1 14 large CASSGDRVSQPQHF TGTGCCAGCAGTGGGGACAGGGTAAGTCAGCCCCAGCATTTT
. TRBJ1-1 TRBV5-1 14 . CASSLEQGSTEAFF TGCGCCAGCAGCTTGGAACAGGGCAGCACTGAAGCTTTCTTT
. TRBJ2-3 TRBV9 15 . CASSPLGSSTDTQYF TGTGCCAGCAGCCCCTTGGGCAGTAGCACAGATACGCAGTATTTT
. TRBJ2-1 TRBV7-8 18 . CASSTNVGTDAFYNEQFF TGTGCCAGCAGCACCAACGTGGGGACGGATGCTTTCTACAATGAGCAGTTCTTC
TRBD1 TRBJ2-3 TRBV7-9 16 . CASSPPGGHYTDTQYF TGTGCCAGCAGCCCCCCAGGGGGCCATTACACAGATACGCAGTATTTT
. TRBJ1-1 TRBV27 17 . CASRLSLGASANTEAFF TGTGCCAGCAGACTCTCATTAGGCGCGTCAGCGAACACTGAAGCTTTCTTT
TRBD1 TRBJ1-5 TRBV28 14 . CASSWGTGNQPQHF TGTGCCAGCAGTTGGGGGACAGGGAACCAGCCCCAGCATTTT
TRBD2 TRBJ2-5 TRBV11-2 15 . CASSIAGGQQETQYF TGTGCCAGCAGTATAGCGGGGGGTCAACAAGAGACCCAGTACTTC
. TRBJ2-3 TRBV27 16 few CASSLGIGVSTDTQYF TGTGCCAGCAGTTTAGGGATCGGGGTTAGCACAGATACGCAGTATTTT
TRBD1 TRBJ1-5 TRBV5-1 16 . CASSLGTGESNQPQHF TGCGCCAGCAGCTTGGGCACAGGGGAGAGCAATCAGCCCCAGCATTTT
TRBD2 TRBJ2-1 TRBV19 15 once CASSTLAGGYNEQFF TGTGCCAGTAGTACTCTAGCGGGGGGTTACAATGAGCAGTTCTTC
TRBD1 TRBJ1-1 TRBV5-1 18 . CASSPGVGQGALNTEAFF TGCGCCAGCAGCCCGGGGGTGGGACAGGGGGCCCTGAACACTGAAGCTTTCTTT
TRBD2 TRBJ2-5 TRBV7-9 15 . CASSPSGRAQETQYF TGTGCCAGCAGCCCTAGCGGGAGGGCCCAAGAGACCCAGTACTTC
. TRBJ2-1 TRBV5-6 15 . CATALGYSSYNEQFF TGTGCCACCGCGCTCGGGTATAGCTCCTACAATGAGCAGTTCTTC
TRBD1 TRBJ2-7 TRBV30 15 once CAWSAPRTGRHEQYF TGTGCCTGGAGTGCACCGCGGACAGGGAGGCACGAGCAGTACTTC
. TRBJ1-2 TRBV21-1 16 . CASSKTLDRGDYGYTF TGTGCCAGCAGCAAAACCCTGGATAGGGGGGACTATGGCTACACCTTC
TRBD1 TRBJ2-5 TRBV7-7 16 . CASSQRQGPGQETQYF TGTGCTAGCAGCCAAAGACAGGGACCTGGACAAGAGACCCAGTACTTC
. TRBJ1-4 TRBV28 12 . CASRGIKEKLFF TGTGCCAGCAGAGGGATTAAGGAAAAACTGTTTTTT
. TRBJ1-1 TRBV19 11 . CASSRGTEAFF TGTGCCAGTAGTCGGGGCACTGAAGCTTTCTTT
. TRBJ1-6 TRBV7-9 13 few CASSSRYNSPLHF TGTGCCAGCAGCTCTCGTTATAATTCACCCCTCCACTTT
TRBD1 TRBJ2-7 TRBV5-1 15 . CASSRTGQGSYEQYF TGCGCCAGCAGCCGAACAGGACAGGGCTCCTACGAGCAGTACTTC
TRBD2 TRBJ2-3 TRBV4-3 15 few CASSQTTSLTDTQYF TGCGCCAGCAGCCAAACGACTAGCCTCACAGATACGCAGTATTTT
. TRBJ1-1 TRBV19 13 . CASSYMGNTEAFF TGTGCCAGTAGTTATATGGGGAACACTGAAGCTTTCTTT
. TRBJ2-3 TRBV27 14 . CASGLQLPTDTQYF TGTGCCAGCGGGCTCCAACTACCCACAGATACGCAGTATTTT
. TRBJ2-5 TRBV6-5 14 . CASSYPGAQETQYF TGTGCCAGCAGTTATCCCGGTGCACAAGAGACCCAGTACTTC
. TRBJ1-2 TRBV6-5 13 . CASSYELSYGYTF TGTGCCAGCAGTTACGAGTTGAGCTATGGCTACACCTTC
. TRBJ1-6 TRBV5-1 15 . CASSLPSTSNSPLHF TGTGCCAGCAGCTTGCCCAGCACTTCGAATTCACCCCTCCACTTT
. TRBJ1-1 TRBV19 13 . CASTTEVDRMAFF TGTGCCAGTACCACAGAAGTGGACAGAATGGCTTTCTTT
. TRBJ2-5 TRBV6-5 16 . CASSYSTKAGGATQYF TGTGCCAGCAGTTACTCGACGAAGGCAGGCGGCGCGACCCAGTACTTC
. TRBJ1-2 TRBV6-5 14 few CASSQQGGKDGYTF TGTGCCAGCAGCCAACAGGGTGGTAAGGATGGCTACACCTTC
. TRBJ2-1 TRBV5-1 13 . CASSLWENNEQFF TGCGCCAGCAGCTTATGGGAAAACAATGAGCAGTTCTTC
. TRBJ2-3 TRBV6-5 15 . CASSYLGQLTDTQYF TGTGCCAGCAGTTACCTCGGGCAGCTCACAGATACGCAGTATTTT
. TRBJ2-7 TRBV7-9 15 . CASSARGGNSYEQYF TGTGCCAGCAGCGCCCGAGGGGGGAACTCCTACGAGCAGTACTTC
TRBD1 TRBJ1-2 TRBV9 15 medium-sized CASSVDGTGNYGYTF TGTGCCAGCAGCGTAGATGGGACAGGGAACTATGGCTACACCTTC
TRBD1 TRBJ1-1 TRBV5-8 17 . CASSWDRGPGVNTEAFF TGTGCCAGCAGCTGGGACAGGGGGCCCGGGGTTAACACTGAAGCTTTCTTT
. TRBJ1-3 TRBV27 14 . CASSSGGSGNTIYF TGTGCCAGCAGCTCGGGGGGCTCTGGAAACACCATATATTTT